This T cell receptor beta chain derives from a study of blood T cell repertoires in COVID-19 (dated by TCRdb to 2019 to 2021). Describing the broader study: Samples covering the acute and convalescent phases of COVID-19 were provided by collaborators in the United States, Italy and Spain. The prospective study material was composed of cDNA or gDNA derived from T cells, B-cell-depleted T cells, or PBMCs. The dataset comprised deeply sampled blood TCRbeta repertoires from subjects exposed to, actively infected with, or recovered from COVID-19. The repertoires were made available in a free public database intended to serve as a resource for research on the immune response to SARS-CoV-2. Samples were obtained from the ongoing ImmuneRACE study (first 160 participants) and from 1,254 subjects provided by 6 global collaborators. The sample metadata nearly always contained a de-identified subject ID, COVID-19 status, age in years and sex. HLA class I and class II types, where available, came from metadata supplied by the sample provider rather than from assay-based typing. Beyond this particular receptor, the publication reports: The amount of clinical and demographic metadata varied by source and participant and was provided uncurated.

As regards this clone: It has no known antigen specificity. No base-level quality is on record; no much larger clone is a single base apart.

Trimming takes 5 bases off V and 1 base off J; junction bases not matched to a gene: 11. The germline V gene sets CDR1 to SGHAT and CDR2 to FQNNGV. The CDR3 holds 18 amino acids from the cysteine to the phenylalanine. CDR3 DNA is the only sequence kept; it has 54 bases, read in frame from the first base. The immunoSEQ Assay, a bias-controlled multiplex PCR, was used to amplify TCRbeta CDR3 regions from genomic DNA. The study's processing was this. Nucleated cell counts per sample were estimated from amplification of reference gene primers within the assay. To quantify the absolute abundance of each unique TCRbeta CDR3 rearrangement, sequence reads were collapsed and filtered. Productive Simpson clonality was computed per sample as the square root of Simpson's diversity index over productive rearrangements. TCRdb took this table from immuneACCESS and kept in-frame rearrangements with V and J called. Such tables lack part of the clones; where checked against another copy, unresolved V genes explain under half of the gap, and the rest is unexplained. That table is the source of V, J and clone size, and D and trimming were worked out from the DNA. The sample table contains 380,000 or so clones; only one count was recorded for 81% of them. The top ten clones comprise 1.1% of the sample.

Collaborating institutions collected whole blood in K2EDTA tubes following their own protocols. For TCRbeta analysis, collaborators shipped samples as frozen whole blood, isolated PBMCs, or DNA extracted from either of those sample types. Sample: peripheral blood. The clonotype was recovered from a human donor with acute or convalescent COVID-19. The donor label of this sample is uncertain. This sequence uses TRBV11-2 and TRBJ2-6, with 7 junctional bases fitting TRBD1. The DNA sequence reads TGTGCCAGCAGCATTAGGACAGGCGACGAGTCTGGGGCCAACGTCCTGACTTTC. The encoded protein is CASSIRTGDESGANVLTF.